A selection of T cell receptor beta chains follows, all from one sample in a study of T cell repertoires in ileal Crohn's disease. Clones were sequenced by immunoSEQ multiplex PCR, and TCRdb holds only the in-frame ones, with some missing. Among roughly 30,000 clones listed, roughly 78% were seen once. Sequenced material: ileal tissue. The origin of the receptors is an adult with Crohn's disease. The CDR3 runs from the conserved cysteine through the conserved F or W. The order of the fields is V gene, clone size, D gene, J gene, CDR3 protein, CDR3 DNA. A D gene is named only where the DNA matches it firmly. Clone sizes are given selectively: once, few, many, or a class where the clone is expanded.

TRBV28	.	.	TRBJ2-3	CATARSTDTQYF	TGTGCCACTGCGCGAAGCACAGATACGCAGTATTTT
TRBV19	few	.	TRBJ1-6	CASSPSSYNSPLHF	TGTGCCAGTAGTCCTAGCTCCTATAATTCACCCCTCCACTTT
TRBV5-6	few	.	TRBJ2-3	CASSRLFTDTQYF	TGTGCCAGCAGCCGACTTTTTACAGATACGCAGTATTTT
TRBV12-5	.	.	TRBJ2-5	CASGLTLQGTQYF	TGTGCTAGTGGTTTGACCCTACAGGGGACCCAGTACTTC
TRBV5-1	.	TRBD2	TRBJ2-7	CASSLVPASGKSYEQYF	TGCGCCAGCAGCTTGGTTCCAGCTAGCGGCAAGTCCTACGAGCAGTACTTC
TRBV19	.	TRBD1	TRBJ1-1	CASSSRDRMNTEAFF	TGTGCCAGTAGTTCCCGGGACAGGATGAACACTGAAGCTTTCTTT
TRBV30	.	.	TRBJ1-5	CIGGGRNQPQHF	TGTATAGGGGGGGGAAGGAATCAGCCCCAGCATTTT
TRBV6-1	.	TRBD1	TRBJ1-5	CATDTGDSNQPQHF	TGTGCCACCGATACAGGGGATAGCAATCAGCCCCAGCATTTT
TRBV2	few	.	TRBJ2-1	CASSEQGFNEQFF	TGTGCCAGCAGTGAACAGGGGTTCAATGAGCAGTTCTTC
TRBV7-6	.	.	TRBJ2-7	CASSFSQGYEQYF	TGTGCCAGCAGCTTTTCACAGGGCTACGAGCAGTACTTC
TRBV27	.	TRBD2	TRBJ2-1	CASSALGAGAEGEQFF	TGTGCCAGCAGCGCCTTAGGAGCGGGGGCCGAGGGTGAGCAGTTCTTC
TRBV2	.	.	TRBJ1-2	CASPYVASYGYTF	TGTGCCAGCCCCTACGTTGCGAGCTATGGCTACACCTTC
TRBV7-8	.	.	TRBJ1-6	CASSLVNSPLHF	TGTGCCAGCAGCTTAGTAAATTCACCCCTCCACTTT
TRBV5-1	.	.	TRBJ2-7	CASSLWTSPLGGGEQYF	TGCGCCAGCAGCTTGTGGACTAGTCCCCTCGGGGGCGGCGAGCAGTACTTC
TRBV7-3	.	TRBD1	TRBJ1-2	CASSLGDRGQPTF	TGTGCCAGCAGCTTAGGGGACAGGGGGCAACCCACATTC
TRBV7-8	few	TRBD1	TRBJ2-7	CASSYRTGGTYEQYF	TGTGCCAGCAGCTACCGGACAGGGGGTACCTACGAGCAGTACTTC
TRBV15	once	.	TRBJ2-4	CATSSGHQNIQYF	TGTGCCACCAGCTCGGGACACCAAAACATTCAGTACTTC
TRBV19	.	TRBD1	TRBJ1-2	CASSKTWDRSDYGYTF	TGTGCCAGTAGTAAAACCTGGGACAGGAGCGACTATGGCTACACCTTC
TRBV19	.	.	TRBJ1-1	CASSARRGAFF	TGTGCCAGTAGTGCGAGACGGGGGGCTTTCTTT
TRBV5-1	.	.	TRBJ2-3	CASSQGTPTDTQYF	TGCGCCAGCAGCCAAGGGACTCCTACAGATACGCAGTATTTT
TRBV7-2	.	.	TRBJ2-5	CASSLGWMAEGTQYF	TGTGCCAGCAGCTTGGGCTGGATGGCAGAAGGGACCCAGTACTTC
TRBV5-1	.	TRBD2	TRBJ2-7	CASSSRTSGGASEQYF	TGCGCCAGCAGCTCCCGGACTAGCGGGGGGGCCTCCGAGCAGTACTTC
TRBV5-1	.	.	TRBJ2-3	CASSLTSPSDTQYF	TGCGCCAGCAGCTTAACTAGCCCCTCAGATACGCAGTATTTT
TRBV4-1	.	TRBD1	TRBJ1-2	CASSQGTGANGYTF	TGCGCCAGCAGCCAGGGGACAGGCGCTAATGGCTACACCTTC
TRBV27	.	.	TRBJ2-6	CASSLYPQGKAAGANVLTF	TGTGCCAGCAGTTTATACCCCCAGGGAAAGGCTGCTGGGGCCAACGTCCTGACTTTC
TRBV30	.	.	TRBJ1-1	CAWGTGFVTEAFF	TGTGCCTGGGGAACAGGGTTCGTCACTGAAGCTTTCTTT
TRBV18	.	TRBD1	TRBJ2-5	CASSPLSTGGETQYF	TGTGCCAGCTCACCACTATCGACAGGGGGGGAGACCCAGTACTTC
TRBV5-4	.	TRBD1	TRBJ2-5	CASSPGQGDKETQYF	TGTGCCAGCAGCCCAGGACAGGGTGACAAAGAGACCCAGTACTTC
TRBV5-4	.	TRBD1	TRBJ2-3	CASRQQGARGRTDTQYF	TGTGCCAGCAGACAACAGGGGGCTAGGGGCCGCACAGATACGCAGTATTTT
TRBV7-2	.	.	TRBJ2-7	CASSLGGGRNEQYF	TGTGCCAGCAGCTTAGGGGGGGGCCGGAACGAGCAGTACTTC
TRBV27	.	TRBD2	TRBJ2-1	CASRGTSGRGSYNEQFF	TGTGCCAGCAGGGGGACTAGCGGGAGGGGTTCCTACAATGAGCAGTTCTTC
TRBV6-1	.	.	TRBJ2-7	CATPRTSGEQYF	TGTGCCACCCCCCGCACTTCGGGCGAGCAGTACTTC
TRBV5-1	.	TRBD1	TRBJ1-1	CASRRGRMNTEAFF	TGCGCCAGCAGGAGGGGGCGCATGAACACTGAAGCTTTCTTT
TRBV9	few	.	TRBJ2-5	CASSGYRQGGGETQYF	TGTGCCAGCAGCGGGTATCGACAGGGAGGTGGGGAGACCCAGTACTTC
TRBV5-1	once	TRBD1	TRBJ2-2	CASSFRQGSTGELFF	TGCGCCAGCAGCTTCAGACAGGGGAGCACCGGGGAGCTGTTTTTT
TRBV2	.	.	TRBJ1-1	CASSEGRGTEAFF	TGTGCCAGCAGTGAAGGCAGAGGCACTGAAGCTTTCTTT
TRBV5-1	.	TRBD2	TRBJ2-5	CASSLGGLVGAETQYF	TGCGCCAGCAGCTTGGGAGGACTAGTTGGGGCCGAGACCCAGTACTTC
TRBV19	.	.	TRBJ2-7	CASSIEGGPYEQYF	TGTGCCAGTAGTATTGAGGGGGGGCCGTACGAGCAGTACTTC
TRBV2	.	TRBD1	TRBJ2-3	CASKGQVYTDTQYF	TGTGCCAGCAAGGGACAGGTGTACACAGATACGCAGTATTTT
TRBV7-3	once	.	TRBJ1-5	CASSLGGGQPQHF	TGTGCCAGCAGCTTAGGGGGGGGTCAGCCCCAGCATTTT
TRBV6-6	.	.	TRBJ1-3	CASSYDPGTGNTIYF	TGCGCCAGCAGTTACGACCCGGGTACTGGAAACACCATATATTTT
TRBV4-2	.	.	TRBJ1-1	CASSPSGVEAFF	TGTGCCAGCAGCCCCTCAGGCGTTGAAGCTTTCTTT
TRBV2	few	TRBD1	TRBJ2-7	CASSHPGQFSYEQYF	TGTGCCAGCAGTCATCCGGGACAGTTCTCCTACGAGCAGTACTTC
TRBV19	.	.	TRBJ2-7	CASSRTARYEQYF	TGTGCCAGTAGTAGGACAGCCCGATACGAGCAGTACTTC
TRBV11-2	few	.	TRBJ2-3	CASSLTGDTQYF	TGTGCCAGCAGCTTAACTGGAGATACGCAGTATTTT
TRBV7-9	.	.	TRBJ1-1	CASSLFRLSNTEAFF	TGTGCCAGCAGCTTATTCCGACTGTCGAACACTGAAGCTTTCTTT
TRBV30	.	TRBD2	TRBJ2-7	CAWSLLAGGDEQYF	TGTGCCTGGAGCCTACTAGCGGGAGGAGACGAGCAGTACTTC
TRBV30	.	.	TRBJ2-7	CAWSVERGYEQYF	TGTGCCTGGAGTGTAGAGAGAGGGTACGAGCAGTACTTC
TRBV27	.	TRBD1	TRBJ1-6	CASSFRQGTNSPLHF	TGTGCCAGCAGTTTCCGACAGGGGACGAATTCACCCCTCCACTTT
TRBV30	.	.	TRBJ2-1	CAWSVLSTVNEQFF	TGTGCCTGGAGTGTACTAAGTACGGTCAATGAGCAGTTCTTC
TRBV11-2	.	.	TRBJ2-1	CASSLSPSNEQFF	TGTGCCAGCAGCTTATCACCTAGCAATGAGCAGTTCTTC
TRBV19	few	TRBD1	TRBJ1-6	CASRTGTGAGPLHF	TGTGCCAGTAGAACCGGGACAGGGGCGGGGCCCCTCCACTTT
TRBV9	.	TRBD2	TRBJ2-2	CASSFYGTSGTGELFF	TGTGCCAGCAGCTTCTACGGGACTAGCGGGACCGGGGAGCTGTTTTTT
TRBV6-5	few	TRBD1	TRBJ1-2	CASSGGQGNYGYTF	TGTGCCAGCAGTGGGGGACAGGGTAACTATGGCTACACCTTC